These 17 T cell receptor beta chains share one sample of origin, sequenced in a study of naive and memory T cell subsets. These receptors are not linked to any known antigen. An equimolar mix of two oligonucleotides served as the beta constant-region primer for TRBC1 and TRBC2. Ligated cDNA was amplified by four rounds of PCR with nested alpha and beta constant-region primers and SP2. Each CDR3 protein is one row after TCRdb ran MiXCR on the UMI-ligation and nested PCR reads. Of roughly 92,000 distinct CDR3 sequences in the sample, 11% are singletons; the top ten hold around 0.13%. Whole-study results and caveats: Especially in CD8 cells, naive repertoires contained a few larger clonotypes, possibly CD45RA-re-expressing memory cells.

What was sequenced was naive CD4+ T cells from blood. The receptors stem from a human donor in good health.

The chain joins TRBV5-1 to TRBJ2-1; perhaps TRBD1 as D (5 bases). Germline V gives CDR1 SGHRS, CDR2 YFSETQ. With 0 bases removed from V and 3 bases from J, the gap between germline ends came to 7 bases. This CDR3 is built from 14 residues. CDR3 sequence reads: CASSLARDYNEQFF. The CDR3 coding sequence is TGCGCCAGCAGCTTGGCCAGGGACTACAATGAGCAGTTCTTC.

V usage is TRBV29-1 and J usage is TRBJ1-1; 9 nucleotides line up with TRBD1. The V gene end was trimmed by 5 bases and the J gene end by 4 bases; junction bases not matched to a gene: 17. This CDR3 region has 17 residues. Per the germline V gene, CDR1 is SQVTM and CDR2 is ANQGSEA. CDR3 residues: CSVQSYRDRAGATEAFF. DNA for the CDR3: TGCAGCGTTCAATCCTACCGGGACAGGGCGGGGGCCACTGAAGCTTTCTTT.

J is TRBJ1-6 and V is TRBV6-6, with 7 nucleotides matching TRBD1. CDR1 and CDR2 (germline): MNHNY, SVGAGI (reference sequence). The CDR3 is 16 residues long. V dropped 4 bases and J dropped 3; count of bases not matched to a gene: 6. CDR3 DNA: TGTGCCAGCAGTTCCGGACAGGCCTACTATAATTCACCCCTCCACTTT. This codes for CASSSGQAYYNSPLHF.

DNA of the CDR3: TGTGCCATCAAAAAGGGACTAGCGGGGAGTTACGAGCAGTACTTC. Its protein is CAIKKGLAGSYEQYF. J is TRBJ2-7 and V is TRBV12-3 or TRBV12-4, with 13 bases fitting TRBD2. J was trimmed by 4 bases and V by 10 bases; bases with no gene match: 10. CDR3 length: 15 residues.

This clonotype has just a few counts. V and J are TRBV7-2 and TRBJ1-2; D is perhaps TRBD1 (5 bases). CDR3 length: 15 residues. CDR1 and CDR2 (germline): SGHTA, FQGNSA. V lost 3 bases, J lost 7 bases, and 18 bases lay in between. The CDR3 is CASSFTIGGSVGYTF. The DNA for the CDR3 is TGTGCCAGCAGCTTCACGATCGGGGGATCAGTTGGCTACACCTTC. Full variable domain (missing parts from reference TRBV7-2 and TRBJ1-2): GAGVSQSPSNKVTEKGKDVELRCDPISGHTALYWYRQSLGQGLEFLIYFQGNSAPDKSGLPSDRFSAERTGGSVSTLTIQRTQQEDSAVYLCASSFTIGGSVGYTFGSGTRLTVV.

The rearrangement links TRBV25-1 to TRBJ1-3; tentatively, D is TRBD1 (5 bases). The V gene's germline CDR1 is MGHDK and CDR2 SYGVNS. The V and J ends lost 4 bases and 5 bases respectively, with 15 bases between them. CDR3 length: 15 amino acids. The CDR3: CASSASRGPRNTIYF. The CDR3 bases are TGTGCCAGCAGTGCTTCGAGGGGACCGAGAAACACCATATATTTT.

The sample holds a few counts of this clonotype. CDR3 amino acids: CASSFSGGNQPQHF. In nucleotides, the CDR3 is TGCGCCAGCAGCTTTTCTGGGGGTAATCAGCCCCAGCATTTT. The rearrangement links TRBV5-1 to TRBJ1-5, with a possible D match to TRBD1 (5 bases). The CDR3 sequence is 14 residues long. From germline, CDR1 is SGHRS and CDR2 YFSETQ. The germline V and J ends were trimmed by 2 bases and 4 bases, with 10 bases remaining between them.

This clonotype was detected ten times or more. This sequence joins TRBV28 and TRBJ2-7; D gene ambiguous. Trimming removed 5 bases from V and 2 bases from J, with 13 bases in between. This CDR3 contains 14 residues. Germline V gene data show CDR1 as MDHEN and CDR2 as SYDVKM. The CDR3 region is CASSINTAPYEQYF. The DNA for the CDR3 is TGTGCCAGCAGTATAAACACCGCGCCCTACGAGCAGTACTTC. Supplemented by reference TRBV28 and TRBJ2-7, the full variable domain reads DVKVTQSSRYLVKRTGEKVFLECVQDMDHENMFWYRQDPGLGLRLIYFSYDVKMKEKGDIPEGYSVSREKKERFSLILESASTNQTSMYLCASSINTAPYEQYFGPGTRLTVT.

This clonotype has just a few counts. The CDR3 DNA is TGTGCCAGCAGCTGGCCGGGACTAGCGGGAGGTGATCAAGAGACCCAGTACTTC. Translation gives CASSWPGLAGGDQETQYF. This rearrangement joins TRBV5-5 to TRBJ2-5, with 15 positions matching TRBD2. The trim removed 3 bases at V and 2 bases at J, leaving 8 bases unmatched. The germline CDR1 and CDR2 sequences are SGHKS and YYEKEE (reference sequence). The CDR3 contains 18 residues.

The chain combines TRBV6-4 with TRBJ1-1, with no clear D. The CDR3 is 13 amino acids. The V gene's germline CDR1 is MRHNA and CDR2 SNTAGT. V was trimmed by 5 bases and J by 1 base, leaving 8 bases between them. CDR3 region: CASSSRENTEAFF. CDR3 coding DNA: TGTGCCAGCAGTTCGAGGGAGAACACTGAAGCTTTCTTT.

This clonotype was seen only a few times. This chain links TRBV27 with TRBJ2-1; 9 nucleotides line up with TRBD2. CDR1 MNHEY and CDR2 SMNVEV come from the germline V gene (reference sequence). V lost 5 bases, J lost 8 bases, and 16 bases stayed unmatched. The CDR3 runs to 17 residues. This chain's CDR3 is CASSSRLAGLGFYEQFF. The CDR3 DNA sequence: TGTGCCAGCAGTAGCCGGCTAGCGGGGTTAGGTTTTTATGAGCAGTTCTTC.

This clonotype was seen a few times. CDR3 sequence (DNA): TGCAGCGTCCTGAGCGGGGAGACCCAGTACTTC. Its protein product is CSVLSGETQYF. The rearrangement links TRBV29-1 to TRBJ2-5; the D gene is possibly TRBD2 (6 bases). Trimming left V 6 bases short and J 5 bases short, with 10 bases between. Germline values: CDR1 SQVTM, CDR2 ANQGSEA. The length of the CDR3 is 11 residues.

The chain has TRBV10-3 and TRBJ2-1; 13 nucleotides agree with TRBD2. This CDR3 contains 14 residues. Looked up from germline, CDR1 is ENHRY and CDR2 is SYGVKD. V was clipped by 8 bases and J by 7 bases; unmatched bases: 5. DNA of the CDR3: TGTGCCATCGGGACTAGCGGGAAGAGAAATGAGCAGTTCTTC. As protein: CAIGTSGKRNEQFF.

This clonotype was observed a few times. The genes are TRBV10-3 and TRBJ2-3; 13 bases fit TRBD2. Germline V lookup: CDR1 ENHRY, CDR2 SYGVKD. V lost 5 bases to trimming and J lost 4 bases; unmatched junction nucleotides: 9. The CDR3 sequence is 17 residues long. The CDR3 loop reads CAISPRLAGGEADTQYF. The CDR3 coding sequence is TGTGCCATCAGTCCCCGACTAGCGGGAGGAGAGGCAGATACGCAGTATTTT.

This clonotype showed up many times. The chain recombines TRBV7-9 with TRBJ1-4; 7 bases agree with TRBD1. Trimming at V came to 0 bases and at J to 4 bases, leaving 5 bases not matched to a gene. Germline CDR1 reads SEHNR; CDR2 reads FQNEAQ (reference sequence). The CDR3 is 16 amino acids. As DNA, the CDR3 is TGTGCCAGCAGCTTAGCGCGGGACAGAAATAATGAAAAACTGTTTTTT. It is translated as CASSLARDRNNEKLFF.

This clonotype occurred a few times. The chain joins TRBV7-2 to TRBJ2-1, with D perhaps given as TRBD1 or TRBD2 (5 bases each). The CDR3 length is 13 residues. Germline V gives CDR1 SGHTA, CDR2 FQGNSA. Between the trimmed V and J ends, which lost 3 bases and 8 bases, there was a span of 11 bases. CDR3 DNA: TGTGCCAGCAGCTTCGGGCTGGGGGATGAGCAGTTCTTC. Translation: CASSFGLGDEQFF.

This clonotype was seen only a few times. The chain employs TRBV7-2 and TRBJ2-7; D unresolved. The germline gives CDR1 SGHTA, CDR2 FQGNSA. V shed 0 bases and J shed 2 bases, with 11 bases lying between them. The CDR3 sequence is 15 residues long. DNA of the CDR3: TGTGCCAGCAGCTTAGCGCCCGGGCCTCCCTACGAGCAGTACTTC. Amino acid sequence: CASSLAPGPPYEQYF.